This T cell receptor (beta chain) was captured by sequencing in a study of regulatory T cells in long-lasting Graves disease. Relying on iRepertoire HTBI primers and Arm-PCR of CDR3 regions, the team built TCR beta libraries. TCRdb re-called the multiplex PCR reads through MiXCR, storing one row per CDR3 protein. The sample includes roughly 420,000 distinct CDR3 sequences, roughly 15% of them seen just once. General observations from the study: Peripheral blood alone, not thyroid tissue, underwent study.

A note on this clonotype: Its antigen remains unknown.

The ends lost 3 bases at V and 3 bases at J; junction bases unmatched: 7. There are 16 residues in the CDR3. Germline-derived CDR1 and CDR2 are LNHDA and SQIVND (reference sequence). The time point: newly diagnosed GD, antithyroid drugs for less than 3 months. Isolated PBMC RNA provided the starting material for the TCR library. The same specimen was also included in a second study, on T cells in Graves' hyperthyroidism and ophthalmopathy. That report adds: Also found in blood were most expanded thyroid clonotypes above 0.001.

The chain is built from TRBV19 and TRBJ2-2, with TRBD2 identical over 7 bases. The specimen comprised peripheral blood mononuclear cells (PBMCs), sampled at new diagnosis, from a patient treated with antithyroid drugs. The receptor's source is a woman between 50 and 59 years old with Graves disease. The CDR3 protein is CASSIQAGEYTGELFF. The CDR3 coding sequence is TGTGCCAGTAGTATTCAGGCGGGAGAATACACCGGGGAGCTGTTTTTT. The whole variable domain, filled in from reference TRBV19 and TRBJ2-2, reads DGGITQSPKYLFRKEGQNVTLSCEQNLNHDAMYWYRQDPGQGLRLIYYSQIVNDFQKGDIAEGYSVSREKKESFPLTVTSAQKNPTAFYLCASSIQAGEYTGELFFGEGSRLTVL.